The clone carrying this T cell receptor (beta chain) was recorded a few times. Per germline, CDR1 SGHAT and CDR2 FQDESV (reference sequence). The CDR3 loop spans 15 amino acids. V was cut by 5 bases and J by 7 bases, with 18 bases left in between. Per the original data handling: Reference gene primer amplification in the assay estimated nucleated cell counts. Profiled with immunoSEQ multiplex PCR; TCRdb holds only in-frame clones, not every one. Clone size and V and J calls were adopted from that table, with D and trimming inferred from the DNA. The sample consists of 20,000 to 25,000 clones, over 80% of them appearing once. This record belongs to a study of blood T cell repertoires in COVID-19. Study at large: PBMCs, B-cell-depleted T cells, or T cells provided the cDNA or gDNA that made up the material.

What was sequenced was peripheral blood. This sequence originates from an elderly man with active or convalescent COVID-19. The chain has TRBV11-1 and TRBJ2-1; D perhaps matches TRBD1 (6 bases). The CDR3 DNA is TGTGCCAGCAGCGTGGGACAAGGGCTGAGGAATGAGCAGTTCTTC. Its protein is CASSVGQGLRNEQFF.